What follows are 8 T cell receptor beta chains derived from one specimen sequenced in a study of T cell repertoires in cytomegalovirus infection. TCRdb re-derived calls from the reads in MiXCR, one entry per CDR3 protein. Of about 340,000 distinct CDR3 sequences listed, just under 30% are singletons. For these receptors, no antigen is known. The starting material was cultured PBMCs, obtained from culture after CMV antigen stimulation. These receptors were obtained from a human donor in good health (CMV status not recorded). Some clones in this sample may be carry-over from other donors' samples.

This chain connects TRBV7-3 to TRBJ2-1; 8 bases fit TRBD2. This CDR3 spans 14 amino acids. Germline lookup yields CDR1 SGHTA and CDR2 FQGTGA. V lost 4 bases, J lost 7 bases, and 6 bases stayed unmatched. The CDR3 here is CASSSGGGRNEQFF. The CDR3 bases are TGTGCCAGCAGCTCGGGGGGCGGGAGGAATGAGCAGTTCTTC.

The V call is TRBV28, the J call TRBJ2-1, with TRBD2 identical over 10 bases. Trimming at V came to 5 bases and at J to 2 bases, leaving 3 bases not matched to a gene. The CDR3 length is 15 residues. Germline-derived CDR1 and CDR2 are MDHEN and SYDVKM. CDR3 residues: CASSNSGRAYNEQFF. The CDR3 region has the DNA TGTGCCAGCAGTAACAGCGGGAGGGCCTACAATGAGCAGTTCTTC. Filled out from reference TRBV28 and TRBJ2-1, the complete variable domain reads DVKVTQSSRYLVKRTGEKVFLECVQDMDHENMFWYRQDPGLGLRLIYFSYDVKMKEKGDIPEGYSVSREKKERFSLILESASTNQTSMYLCASSNSGRAYNEQFFGPGTRLTVL.

This clonotype appeared many times. The chain links TRBV12-3 or TRBV12-4 to TRBJ2-1; 7 bases match TRBD2. Unmatched junction bases numbered 8, after V lost 3 bases and J lost 6 bases. The length of the CDR3 is 15 residues. CDR3 in amino acids: CASSFWTRHLNEQFF. The DNA for the CDR3 is TGTGCCAGCAGTTTCTGGACTAGGCACCTCAATGAGCAGTTCTTC.

The V and J genes are TRBV20-1 and TRBJ1-1; D unresolved. The V and J ends lost 5 bases and 4 bases respectively, with 20 bases between them. Germline V gene data show CDR1 as DFQATT and CDR2 as SNEGSKA (reference sequence). The CDR3 sequence is 15 residues long. The DNA for the CDR3 is TGCAGTGCTGAACACCCGGGCCAAGGGCCCACTGAAGCTTTCTTT. Translation: CSAEHPGQGPTEAFF.

CDR3 sequence (DNA): TGCGCCAGCAGCCAAAGGGTCTACTTAGCGGGAGGCCAAGCGGGGACCTACAATGAGCAGTTCTTC. This gives the protein CASSQRVYLAGGQAGTYNEQFF. This chain uses TRBV4-1 with TRBJ2-1; 10 bases are shared with TRBD2. Per the germline V gene, CDR1 is MGHRA and CDR2 is YSYEKL. This CDR3 has 22 amino acids. J lost 2 bases, V lost 2 bases, and 21 bases had no gene match.

The chain has TRBV20-1 and TRBJ2-7; the match to TRBD2 covers 7 bases. Germline values: CDR1 DFQATT, CDR2 SNEGSKA (reference sequence). The CDR3 sequence is 15 residues long. V lost 1 base, J lost 0 bases, and 6 bases stayed unmatched. The CDR3 region has the DNA TGCAGTGCTAGAGTCGCTAGCGGAAACTCCTACGAGCAGTACTTC. It yields the protein CSARVASGNSYEQYF.

The chain is built from TRBV27 and TRBJ2-3; D unclear. The CDR3 has 14 residues. Trimming removed 2 bases from V and 7 bases from J, with 13 bases in between. Looked up from germline, CDR1 is MNHEY and CDR2 is SMNVEV (reference sequence). The CDR3 loop reads CASSLQLGIHTQYF. The CDR3 coding sequence is TGTGCCAGCAGTTTACAGTTAGGCATACATACGCAGTATTTT.

CDR3 in DNA: TGTGCCAGCCCCCCTGGATGGCCAGGCACATCTTTTCAACGCACAGGGGGGGTCACAGATACGCAGTATTTT. Residues: CASPPGWPGTSFQRTGGVTDTQYF. The J gene is TRBJ2-3, the V gene TRBV19, with a possible D match to TRBD1 (8 bases). The CDR3 spans 24 residues. The germline V gene encodes CDR1 LNHDA and CDR2 SQIVND (reference sequence). Trimming pared 9 bases from V and 2 bases from J, leaving 45 bases between.